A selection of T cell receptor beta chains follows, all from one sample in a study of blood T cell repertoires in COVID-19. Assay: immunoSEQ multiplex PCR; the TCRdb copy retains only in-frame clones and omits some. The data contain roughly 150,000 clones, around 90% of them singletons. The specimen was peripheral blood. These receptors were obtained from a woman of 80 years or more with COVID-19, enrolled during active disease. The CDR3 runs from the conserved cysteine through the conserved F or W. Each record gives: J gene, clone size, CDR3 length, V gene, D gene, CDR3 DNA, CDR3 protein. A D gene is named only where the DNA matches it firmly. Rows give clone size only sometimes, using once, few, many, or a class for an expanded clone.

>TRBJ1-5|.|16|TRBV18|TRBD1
TGTGCCAGCTCACCATCAGGACAGGGGGTGGATCAGCCCCAGCATTTT
CASSPSGQGVDQPQHF
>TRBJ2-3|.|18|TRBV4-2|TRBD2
TGTGCCAGCAGCCAAGGACTAGCGGGAGGGCCTAGCACAGATACGCAGTATTTT
CASSQGLAGGPSTDTQYF
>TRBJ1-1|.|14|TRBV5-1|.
TGCGCCAGCAGTCCGCAAGCCATGAACACTGAAGCTTTCTTT
CASSPQAMNTEAFF
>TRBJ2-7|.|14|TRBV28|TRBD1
TGTGCCAGCAGTGATCAAGGGACAGCTTACGAGCAGTACTTC
CASSDQGTAYEQYF
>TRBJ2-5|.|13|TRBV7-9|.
TGTGCCAGCAGCTCGGGGTATGGGGAGACCCAGTACTTC
CASSSGYGETQYF
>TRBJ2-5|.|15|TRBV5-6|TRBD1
TGTGCCAGCAGCACTGACAGGGGCAGTGGAGAGACCCAGTACTTC
CASSTDRGSGETQYF
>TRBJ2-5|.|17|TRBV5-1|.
TGCGCCAGCAGCTTGGGATTCGGGGGACGAGGAGGAGAGACCCAGTACTTC
CASSLGFGGRGGETQYF
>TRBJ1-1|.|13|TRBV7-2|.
TGTGCCAGCAGCTACAAGTCCGAGGCTGAAGCTTTCTTT
CASSYKSEAEAFF
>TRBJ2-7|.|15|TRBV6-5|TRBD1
TGTGCCAGCAGTCCCCGACAGGGCGTCACCTACGAGCAGTACTTC
CASSPRQGVTYEQYF
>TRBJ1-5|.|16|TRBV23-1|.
TGCGCCAGCAGTCACCCCGCAGGGTATGGTTGTCAGCCCCAGCATTTT
CASSHPAGYGCQPQHF
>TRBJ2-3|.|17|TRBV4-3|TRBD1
TGCGCCAGCAGCCCCCTTGGAGGGACAGGGGCAGCAGATACGCAGTATTTT
CASSPLGGTGAADTQYF
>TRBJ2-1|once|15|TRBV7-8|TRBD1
TGTGCCAGCAGCTCTGGGACAGGGAATTACAATGAGCAGTTCTTC
CASSSGTGNYNEQFF
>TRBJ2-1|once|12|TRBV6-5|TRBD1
TGTGCCAGCAGTTGGACAGGTTATGAGCAGTTCTTC
CASSWTGYEQFF
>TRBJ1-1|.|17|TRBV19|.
TGTGCCAGTAGTATAAGGAGGGTTCTGCAGACTAACACTGAAGCTTTCTTT
CASSIRRVLQTNTEAFF
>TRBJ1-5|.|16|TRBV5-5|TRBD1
TGTGCCAGCAGTTTTAGACAGGGGATGAGCAATCAGCCCCAGCATTTT
CASSFRQGMSNQPQHF
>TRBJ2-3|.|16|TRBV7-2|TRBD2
TGTGCCAGCAGCCCCCGGACTAGCGGGAGCGCAGATACGCAGTATTTT
CASSPRTSGSADTQYF